These T cell receptor beta chains were read from a single sample in a study of T cell repertoires in cytomegalovirus infection. TCRdb passed the reads through MiXCR, listing each CDR3 protein once. This table has around 250,000 distinct CDR3 sequences, about a sixth appearing once. The specimen was CD8+ T cells from PBMCs. Receptors were obtained from a human donor in good health (CMV status not recorded). Some clones in this sample may be carry-over from other donors' samples. Each CDR3 is given with its conserved first and last residue. A D gene is named only where the DNA matches it firmly. Not all rows give a size; the values are once, few, many and, for expanded clones, a class.

clone size	D gene	V gene	J gene	CDR3 protein	CDR3 DNA
many	TRBD1	TRBV19	TRBJ1-1	CASSPGQGGITEAFF	TGTGCCAGTAGTCCCGGACAGGGGGGTATCACTGAAGCTTTCTTT
many	NA	TRBV7-2	TRBJ2-2	CASSLAGVINTGELFF	TGTGCCAGCAGCTTAGCGGGTGTTATAAACACCGGGGAGCTGTTTTTT
few	TRBD2	TRBV15	TRBJ2-7	CATSEGVAGGYEQYF	TGTGCCACCAGCGAGGGGGTAGCGGGGGGCTACGAGCAGTACTTC
NA	TRBD2	TRBV6-2/TRBV6-3	TRBJ2-7	CASSATSGVFFEQYF	TGTGCCAGCAGTGCGACTAGCGGGGTGTTCTTCGAGCAGTACTTC
NA	TRBD1	TRBV2	TRBJ1-1	CASTQGLYTEAFF	TGTGCCAGCACACAGGGGCTATACACTGAAGCTTTCTTT
NA	NA	TRBV29-1	TRBJ1-2	CSVESPGTYYGYTF	TGCAGCGTTGAATCCCCCGGGACCTACTATGGCTACACCTTC
many	TRBD1	TRBV6-2/TRBV6-3	TRBJ1-5	CASSYSRQGANSNQPQHF	TGTGCCAGCAGTTACTCCCGGCAGGGGGCAAATAGCAATCAGCCCCAGCATTTT
few	NA	TRBV19	TRBJ1-6	CASSAAGVNSPLHF	TGTGCCAGTAGCGCCGCGGGGGTAAATTCACCCCTCCACTTT
NA	NA	TRBV4-1	TRBJ2-3	CASSQDLRGRGSSTDTQYF	TGTGCCAGCAGCCAAGACCTCAGGGGTCGCGGATCTAGCACAGATACGCAGTATTTT
NA	NA	TRBV3-1	TRBJ2-7	CASSQVETSYEQYF	TGTGCCAGCAGCCAAGTCGAGACGTCCTACGAGCAGTACTTC
many	TRBD2	TRBV5-5	TRBJ2-1	CASSLELAGGNEQFF	TGTGCCAGCAGCTTGGAACTAGCGGGGGGGAATGAGCAGTTCTTC
many	TRBD2	TRBV7-2	TRBJ2-3	CASRGGNSDTDTQYF	TGTGCCAGCAGGGGGGGGAACTCCGACACAGATACGCAGTATTTT
few	TRBD2	TRBV6-2/TRBV6-3	TRBJ2-7	CASSGLAENIYEQYF	TGTGCCAGCAGTGGACTAGCGGAGAACATCTACGAGCAGTACTTC
few	TRBD2	TRBV11-2	TRBJ2-7	CASSLGGAGGLLSYEQYF	TGTGCCAGCAGCTTAGGAGGGGCGGGGGGTCTTTTATCCTACGAGCAGTACTTC
few	TRBD2	TRBV2	TRBJ2-7	CASSEKFGTSSYEQYF	TGTGCCAGCAGTGAGAAATTCGGGACTAGCTCCTACGAGCAGTACTTC
many	NA	TRBV7-6	TRBJ2-5	CASSLMGALQETQYF	TGTGCCAGCAGCTTAATGGGAGCCCTCCAAGAGACCCAGTACTTC
many	NA	TRBV7-9	TRBJ2-7	CASSPPDLLGEQYF	TGTGCCAGCAGCCCTCCTGATCTTTTAGGCGAGCAGTACTTC
many	TRBD1	TRBV5-4	TRBJ2-1	CASSWGQGSDEQFF	TGTGCCAGCAGCTGGGGACAGGGTAGCGATGAGCAGTTCTTC
NA	TRBD1	TRBV7-9	TRBJ2-7	CASSAPGTGEDEQYF	TGTGCCAGCAGCGCCCCCGGGACAGGGGAGGACGAGCAGTACTTC
NA	NA	TRBV15	TRBJ2-6	CATSRVPVVSGANVLTF	TGTGCCACCAGCAGAGTCCCAGTTGTCTCTGGGGCCAACGTCCTGACTTTC
many	TRBD1	TRBV19	TRBJ2-1	CASSSYTGGHYNEQFF	TGTGCCAGTAGTTCCTACACAGGGGGGCACTACAATGAGCAGTTCTTC
few	NA	TRBV5-1	TRBJ1-2	CASSLDSSFYGYTF	TGCGCCAGCAGCTTGGACAGTAGTTTCTATGGCTACACCTTC
few	NA	TRBV20-1	TRBJ1-2	CSATPGTREGGGYTF	TGCAGTGCTACCCCTGGGACAAGGGAGGGTGGTGGCTACACCTTC
many	NA	TRBV7-9	TRBJ2-4	CASSLEGGDIQYF	TGTGCCAGCAGCTTAGAGGGGGGAGACATTCAGTACTTC
many	NA	TRBV7-9	TRBJ2-3	CASSADGSSYTDTQYF	TGTGCCAGCAGCGCAGACGGGTCCAGCTACACAGATACGCAGTATTTT
NA	NA	TRBV6-6	TRBJ1-1	CASSYQPVENTEAFF	TGTGCCAGCAGTTATCAGCCTGTAGAGAACACTGAAGCTTTCTTT
many	NA	TRBV28	TRBJ1-5	CASSSDQPQHF	TGTGCCAGCAGTTCGGATCAGCCCCAGCATTTT
many	NA	TRBV7-2	TRBJ1-3	CASSLSFGPAARASGNTIYF	TGTGCCAGCAGCCTGAGTTTCGGGCCAGCGGCCCGGGCTTCTGGAAACACCATATATTTT
many	TRBD2	TRBV6-1	TRBJ2-3	CASRLPATSGGAGVTDTQYF	TGTGCCAGCAGACTACCCGCGACTAGCGGGGGGGCGGGGGTCACAGATACGCAGTATTTT
few	NA	TRBV28	TRBJ1-1	CASSLGRGGGRVGGNTEAFF	TGTGCCAGCAGCTTGGGCCGAGGGGGGGGAAGGGTGGGGGGGAACACTGAAGCTTTCTTT
few	NA	TRBV4-3	TRBJ1-1	CASSQDRFNTEAFF	TGCGCCAGCAGCCAAGATAGGTTTAACACTGAAGCTTTCTTT
many	TRBD1	TRBV4-2	TRBJ1-3	CASSQDRGPVGNTIYF	TGTGCCAGCAGCCAAGACAGGGGGCCGGTCGGAAACACCATATATTTT
NA	NA	TRBV12-3/TRBV12-4	TRBJ1-2	CASSTSSLYGYTF	TGTGCCAGCAGTACTTCCAGTCTCTATGGCTACACCTTC
few	TRBD1	TRBV7-9	TRBJ2-5	CASSLTGADETQYF	TGTGCCAGCAGCTTAACAGGGGCGGACGAGACCCAGTACTTC
NA	NA	TRBV19	TRBJ1-1	CASSMFLQGVWGTEAFF	TGTGCCAGTAGTATGTTCCTGCAGGGAGTTTGGGGCACTGAAGCTTTCTTT
NA	NA	TRBV20-1	TRBJ2-7	CSASIDLGGGQYF	TGCAGTGCTAGTATTGATTTGGGTGGAGGGCAGTACTTC
few	NA	TRBV28	TRBJ2-4	CASSFSSPKNIQYF	TGTGCCAGCAGTTTCAGTAGCCCTAAGAACATTCAGTACTTC
NA	TRBD1	TRBV28	TRBJ2-5	CASLTGWETQYF	TGTGCCAGCCTGACAGGGTGGGAGACCCAGTACTTC
few	TRBD2	TRBV6-4	TRBJ2-1	CASSGTSGGANEQFF	TGTGCCAGCAGTGGGACTAGCGGGGGGGCCAATGAGCAGTTCTTC
many	NA	TRBV27	TRBJ2-7	CASSLTGGIYEQYF	TGTGCCAGCAGTTTAACCGGGGGCATCTACGAGCAGTACTTC
few	TRBD1	TRBV19	TRBJ2-7	CASAPGQAGFYEQYF	TGTGCCAGTGCCCCCGGACAGGCGGGTTTCTACGAGCAGTACTTC
few	TRBD2	TRBV2	TRBJ2-3	CASSVSGTSGGTARTDTQYF	TGTGCCAGCAGTGTCAGCGGGACTAGCGGGGGGACGGCAAGGACAGATACGCAGTATTTT
many	NA	TRBV20-1	TRBJ2-7	CSARDHGSPYEQYF	TGCAGTGCTAGAGATCACGGTTCCCCCTACGAGCAGTACTTC
few	NA	TRBV6-2/TRBV6-3	TRBJ2-1	CASGRSIGEQFF	TGTGCCAGCGGAAGATCTATCGGTGAGCAGTTCTTC
many	TRBD1	TRBV7-6	TRBJ1-2	CASSSGQGANYGYTF	TGTGCCAGCAGCTCCGGACAGGGGGCCAACTATGGCTACACCTTC
NA	NA	TRBV5-5	TRBJ2-1	CASSFSGLNSYNEQFF	TGTGCCAGCAGCTTCTCGGGGCTCAACTCCTACAATGAGCAGTTCTTC
NA	NA	TRBV10-3	TRBJ2-2	CAISEAGRGTGELFF	TGTGCCATCAGTGAGGCTGGGAGAGGCACCGGGGAGCTGTTTTTT
NA	TRBD1	TRBV9	TRBJ2-2	CASSIGTGHSGELFF	TGTGCCAGCAGCATTGGGACAGGACATAGCGGGGAGCTGTTTTTT
many	NA	TRBV7-8	TRBJ2-1	CASSLAGDPYNEQFF	TGTGCCAGCAGCTTAGCGGGGGATCCCTACAATGAGCAGTTCTTC
few	NA	TRBV5-1	TRBJ2-7	CASSQVDKPSYEQYF	TGCGCCAGCAGCCAAGTCGACAAGCCATCCTACGAGCAGTACTTC
NA	NA	TRBV5-1	TRBJ2-2	CASSLASGWSGELFF	TGCGCCAGCAGCTTGGCCTCGGGGTGGTCCGGGGAGCTGTTTTTT
few	NA	TRBV29-1	TRBJ2-2	CSVQPSGTGELFF	TGCAGCGTCCAGCCCTCCGGGACCGGGGAGCTGTTTTTT
NA	NA	TRBV11-2	TRBJ2-6	CASQAGANVLTF	TGTGCCAGTCAAGCCGGGGCCAACGTCCTGACTTTC
NA	NA	TRBV15	TRBJ2-7	CATSRDMGRTYEQYF	TGTGCCACCAGCAGAGATATGGGAAGGACCTACGAGCAGTACTTC
many	TRBD1	TRBV7-9	TRBJ2-1	CASSLLQGALYNEQFF	TGTGCCAGCAGCTTATTACAGGGGGCTCTCTACAATGAGCAGTTCTTC
NA	NA	TRBV19	TRBJ1-5	CASSIKRAGSQPQHF	TGTGCCAGTAGTATTAAAAGGGCGGGTAGTCAGCCCCAGCATTTT
NA	TRBD1	TRBV28	TRBJ2-7	CASRPRTGKVLSEQYF	TGTGCCAGCAGACCACGGACAGGGAAAGTCCTAAGCGAGCAGTACTTC
many	NA	TRBV7-2	TRBJ1-1	CASSLAGWQEAFF	TGTGCCAGCAGCTTAGCCGGGTGGCAGGAAGCTTTCTTT